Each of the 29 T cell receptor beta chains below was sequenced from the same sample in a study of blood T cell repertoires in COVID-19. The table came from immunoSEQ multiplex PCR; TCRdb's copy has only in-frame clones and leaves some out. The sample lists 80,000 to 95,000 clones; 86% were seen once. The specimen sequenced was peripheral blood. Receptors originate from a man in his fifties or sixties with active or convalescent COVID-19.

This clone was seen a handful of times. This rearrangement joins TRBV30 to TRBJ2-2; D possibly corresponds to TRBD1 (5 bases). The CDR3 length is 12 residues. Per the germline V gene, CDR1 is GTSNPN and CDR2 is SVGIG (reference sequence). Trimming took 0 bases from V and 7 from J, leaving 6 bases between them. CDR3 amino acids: CAWSVQVGELFF. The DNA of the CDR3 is TGTGCCTGGAGTGTACAGGTCGGGGAGCTGTTTTTT.

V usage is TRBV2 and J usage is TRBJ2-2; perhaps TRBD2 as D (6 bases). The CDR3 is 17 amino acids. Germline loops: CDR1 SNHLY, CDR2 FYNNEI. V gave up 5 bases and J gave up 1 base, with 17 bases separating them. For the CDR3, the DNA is TGTGCCAGCAGTTTGCCTCGGGACTCTGAGAACACCGGGGAGCTGTTTTTT. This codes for CASSLPRDSENTGELFF.

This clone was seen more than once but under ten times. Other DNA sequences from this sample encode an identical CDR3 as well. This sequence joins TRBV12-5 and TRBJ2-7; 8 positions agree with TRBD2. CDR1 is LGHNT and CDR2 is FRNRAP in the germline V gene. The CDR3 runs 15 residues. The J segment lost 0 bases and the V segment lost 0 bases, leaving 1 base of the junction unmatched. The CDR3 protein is CASGLVAGGSYEQYF. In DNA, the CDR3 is TGTGCTAGTGGTTTGGTTGCGGGAGGCTCCTACGAGCAGTACTTC. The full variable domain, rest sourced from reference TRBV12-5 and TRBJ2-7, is DARVTQTPRHKVTEMGQEVTMRCQPILGHNTVFWYRQTMMQGLELLAYFRNRAPLDDSGMPKDRFSAEMPDATLATLKIQPSEPRDSAVYFCASGLVAGGSYEQYFGPGTRLTVT.

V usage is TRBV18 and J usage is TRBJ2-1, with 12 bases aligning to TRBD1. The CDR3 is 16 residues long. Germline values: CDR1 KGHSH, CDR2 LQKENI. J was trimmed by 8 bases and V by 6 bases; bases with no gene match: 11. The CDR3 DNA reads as TGTGCCAGCTCCACCCAAAGGGGACAGGGGGCCTATGAGCAGTTCTTC. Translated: CASSTQRGQGAYEQFF.

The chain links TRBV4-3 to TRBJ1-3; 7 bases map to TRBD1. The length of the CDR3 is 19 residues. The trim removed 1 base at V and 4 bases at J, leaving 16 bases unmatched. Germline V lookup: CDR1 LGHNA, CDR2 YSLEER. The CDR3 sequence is CASSQGQTHVTGRGNTIYF. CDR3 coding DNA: TGCGCCAGCAGCCAAGGACAGACGCACGTGACAGGGAGAGGAAACACCATATATTTT.

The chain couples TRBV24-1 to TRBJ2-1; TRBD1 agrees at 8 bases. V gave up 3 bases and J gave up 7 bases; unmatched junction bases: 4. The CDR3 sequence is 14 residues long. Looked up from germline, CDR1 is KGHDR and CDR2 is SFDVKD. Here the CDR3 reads CATSDAGGRNEQFF. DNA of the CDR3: TGTGCCACCAGTGATGCAGGGGGCAGAAATGAGCAGTTCTTC.

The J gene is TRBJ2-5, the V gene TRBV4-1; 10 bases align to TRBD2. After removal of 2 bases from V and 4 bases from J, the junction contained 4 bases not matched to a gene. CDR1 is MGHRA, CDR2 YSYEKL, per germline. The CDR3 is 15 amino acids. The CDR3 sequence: CASSQIAGGGETQYF. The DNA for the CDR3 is TGCGCCAGCAGCCAAATAGCGGGAGGAGGAGAGACCCAGTACTTC.

The CDR3 DNA sequence: TGTGCCAGCAGTCGGCTTCGGGGGGCTCGGGTTGGCTACACCTTC. As protein: CASSRLRGARVGYTF. The chain links TRBV27 to TRBJ1-2; tentatively, D is TRBD1 (6 bases). Germline-derived CDR1 and CDR2 are MNHEY and SMNVEV (reference sequence). V was pared by 5 bases and J by 7 bases, with 20 bases between. This CDR3 is built from 15 residues.

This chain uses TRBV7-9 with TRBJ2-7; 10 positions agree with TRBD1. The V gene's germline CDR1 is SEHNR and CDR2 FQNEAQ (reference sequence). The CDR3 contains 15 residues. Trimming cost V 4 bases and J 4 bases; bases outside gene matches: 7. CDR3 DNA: TGTGCCAGCAGCTCTATCGACAGGGGGCCGTACGAGCAGTACTTC. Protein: CASSSIDRGPYEQYF.

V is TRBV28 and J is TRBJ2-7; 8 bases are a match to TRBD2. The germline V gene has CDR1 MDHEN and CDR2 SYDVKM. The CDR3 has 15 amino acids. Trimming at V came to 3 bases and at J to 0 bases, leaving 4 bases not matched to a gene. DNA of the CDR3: TGTGCCAGCAGTTTCAGCGGGAGACTCTCCTACGAGCAGTACTTC. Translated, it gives CASSFSGRLSYEQYF.

The DNA for the CDR3 is TGTGCCAGCAGTGAAAACAGGGGGGGCCAGCCCCAGCATTTT. This codes for CASSENRGGQPQHF. The V and J genes are TRBV28 and TRBJ1-5, with TRBD1 identical over 8 bases. The CDR3 is 14 residues long. With 5 bases clipped from V and 7 bases from J, the junction kept 7 bases outside the gene matches. The germline V gene encodes CDR1 MDHEN and CDR2 SYDVKM.

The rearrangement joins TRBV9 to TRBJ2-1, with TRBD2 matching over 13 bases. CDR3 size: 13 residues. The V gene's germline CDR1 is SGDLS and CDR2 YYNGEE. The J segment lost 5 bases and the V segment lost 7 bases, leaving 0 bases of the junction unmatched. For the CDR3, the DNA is TGTGCCAGCGGGACTAGCGGGGACAATGAGCAGTTCTTC. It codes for CASGTSGDNEQFF.

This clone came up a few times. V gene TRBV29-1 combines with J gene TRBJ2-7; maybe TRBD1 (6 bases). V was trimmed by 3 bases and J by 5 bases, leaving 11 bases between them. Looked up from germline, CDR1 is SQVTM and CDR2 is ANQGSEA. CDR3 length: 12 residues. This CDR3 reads CSVEAQGNEQYF. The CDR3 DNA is TGCAGCGTTGAGGCACAGGGTAACGAGCAGTACTTC.

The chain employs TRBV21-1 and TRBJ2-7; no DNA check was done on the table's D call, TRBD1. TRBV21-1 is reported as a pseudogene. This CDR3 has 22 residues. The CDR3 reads CASSKGVGRVPGQDKPHYEQYF. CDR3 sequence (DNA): TGTGCCAGCAGCAAAGGAGTCGGACGGGTTCCGGGACAGGACAAACCCCACTACGAGCAGTACTTC.

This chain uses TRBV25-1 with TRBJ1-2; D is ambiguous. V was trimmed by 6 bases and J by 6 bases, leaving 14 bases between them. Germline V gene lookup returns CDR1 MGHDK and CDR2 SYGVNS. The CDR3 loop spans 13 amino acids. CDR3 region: CASREGGPDGYTF. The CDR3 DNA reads TGTGCCAGCAGGGAGGGTGGACCGGATGGCTACACCTTC.

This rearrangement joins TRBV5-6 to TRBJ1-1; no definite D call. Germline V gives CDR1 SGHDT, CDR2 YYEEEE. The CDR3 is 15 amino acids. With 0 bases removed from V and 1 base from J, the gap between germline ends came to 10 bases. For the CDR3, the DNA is TGTGCCAGCAGCTTGGGGGCGGGGAGGAACACTGAAGCTTTCTTT. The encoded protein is CASSLGAGRNTEAFF.

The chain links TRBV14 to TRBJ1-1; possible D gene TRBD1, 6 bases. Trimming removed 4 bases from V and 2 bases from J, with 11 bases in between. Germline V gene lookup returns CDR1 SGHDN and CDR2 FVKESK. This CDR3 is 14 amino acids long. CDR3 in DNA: TGTGCCAGCAGCCCCCGGACAGATAACACTGAAGCTTTCTTT. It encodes CASSPRTDNTEAFF.

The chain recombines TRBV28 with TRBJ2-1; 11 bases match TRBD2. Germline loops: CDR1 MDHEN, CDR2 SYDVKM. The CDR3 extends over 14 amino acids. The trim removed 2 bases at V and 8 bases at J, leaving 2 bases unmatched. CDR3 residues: CASSLLAGGHEQFF. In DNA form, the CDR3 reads TGTGCCAGCAGTTTACTAGCGGGAGGACATGAGCAGTTCTTC.

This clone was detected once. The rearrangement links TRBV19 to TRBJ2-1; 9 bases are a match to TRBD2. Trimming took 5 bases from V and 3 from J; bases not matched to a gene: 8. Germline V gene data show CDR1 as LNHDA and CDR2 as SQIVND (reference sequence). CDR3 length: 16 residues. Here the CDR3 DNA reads TGTGCCAGTAGTGATTCCACGCGGGGGGGCTACAATGAGCAGTTCTTC. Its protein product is CASSDSTRGGYNEQFF.

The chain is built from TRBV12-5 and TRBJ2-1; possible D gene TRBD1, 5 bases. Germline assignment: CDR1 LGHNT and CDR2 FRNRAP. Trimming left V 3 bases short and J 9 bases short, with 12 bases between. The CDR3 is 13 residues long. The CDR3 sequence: CASGFADTGEQFF. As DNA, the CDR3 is TGTGCTAGTGGTTTTGCCGACACAGGTGAGCAGTTCTTC.

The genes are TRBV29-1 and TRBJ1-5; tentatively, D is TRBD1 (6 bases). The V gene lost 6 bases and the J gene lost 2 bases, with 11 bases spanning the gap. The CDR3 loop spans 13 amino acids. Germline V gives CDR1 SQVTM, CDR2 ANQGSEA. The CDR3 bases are TGCAGCGTGGGGGGGGGCGGCAATCAGCCCCAGCATTTT. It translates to CSVGGGGNQPQHF.

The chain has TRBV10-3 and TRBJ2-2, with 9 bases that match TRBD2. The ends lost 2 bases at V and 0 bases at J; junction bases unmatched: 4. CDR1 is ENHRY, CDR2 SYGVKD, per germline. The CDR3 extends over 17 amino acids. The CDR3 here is CAISEPGLAPNTGELFF. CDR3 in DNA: TGTGCCATCAGTGAGCCGGGACTAGCTCCGAACACCGGGGAGCTGTTTTTT.

The DNA of the CDR3 is TGTGCCAGCAGCGAGGCTAGGCGGCCCGGGGAGCTGTTTTTT. This translates into CASSEARRPGELFF. V usage is TRBV5-4 and J usage is TRBJ2-2; D gene ambiguous. CDR3 size: 14 residues. CDR1 and CDR2 (germline): SGHNT, YYREEE (reference sequence). Trimming pared 4 bases from V and 6 bases from J, leaving 13 bases between.

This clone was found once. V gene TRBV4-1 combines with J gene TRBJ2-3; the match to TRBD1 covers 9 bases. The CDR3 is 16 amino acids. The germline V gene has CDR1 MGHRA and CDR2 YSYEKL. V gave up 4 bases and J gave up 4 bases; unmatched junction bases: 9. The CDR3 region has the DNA TGCGCCAGCAGCCTAGCCGGGACAGGGTTTGCAGATACGCAGTATTTT. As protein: CASSLAGTGFADTQYF.

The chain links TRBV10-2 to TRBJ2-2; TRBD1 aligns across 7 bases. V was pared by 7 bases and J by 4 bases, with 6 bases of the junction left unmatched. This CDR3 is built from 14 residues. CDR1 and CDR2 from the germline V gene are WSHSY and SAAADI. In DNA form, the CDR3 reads TGCGCCAGCACTGCGGACAGGAGCACCGGGGAGCTGTTTTTT. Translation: CASTADRSTGELFF.

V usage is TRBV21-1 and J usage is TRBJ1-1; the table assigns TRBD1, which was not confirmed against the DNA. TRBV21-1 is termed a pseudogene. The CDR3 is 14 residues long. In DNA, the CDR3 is TGTGCCGAAGCAGGTCACAGTAAGAACACTGAAGCTTTCTTT. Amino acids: CAEAGHSKNTEAFF.

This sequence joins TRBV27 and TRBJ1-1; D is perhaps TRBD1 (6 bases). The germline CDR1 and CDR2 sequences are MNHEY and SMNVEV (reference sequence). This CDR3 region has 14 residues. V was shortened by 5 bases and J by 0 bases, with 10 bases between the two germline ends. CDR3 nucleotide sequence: TGTGCCAGCAGTGCACAGGGTCTGAACACTGAAGCTTTCTTT. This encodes CASSAQGLNTEAFF.

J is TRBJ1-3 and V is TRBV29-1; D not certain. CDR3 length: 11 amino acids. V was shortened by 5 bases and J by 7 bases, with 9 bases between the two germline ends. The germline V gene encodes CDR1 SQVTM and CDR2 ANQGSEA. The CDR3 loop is CSVLRANTIYF. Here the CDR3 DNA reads TGCAGCGTTCTGAGGGCTAACACCATATATTTT.

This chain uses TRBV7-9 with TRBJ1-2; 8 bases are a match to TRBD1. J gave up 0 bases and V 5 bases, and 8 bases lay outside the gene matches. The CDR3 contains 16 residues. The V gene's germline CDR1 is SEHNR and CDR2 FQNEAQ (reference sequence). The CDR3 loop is CASSQSGQGANYGYTF. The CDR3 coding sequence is TGTGCCAGCAGCCAAAGCGGACAGGGAGCTAACTATGGCTACACCTTC.